This is a list of T cell receptor beta chains from one sample in a study of blood T cell repertoires in COVID-19. Assay used: immunoSEQ multiplex PCR; TCRdb lists only in-frame clones, some missing. This sample has fewer than 200,000 clones, with around 72% found just once. Specimen: peripheral blood. Receptors were obtained from a woman of 80 years or more with acute or convalescent COVID-19. Both conserved end residues are part of each CDR3. The order of the fields is V gene, D gene, clone size, J gene, CDR3 protein, CDR3 DNA. A D gene is named only where the DNA matches it firmly. For some rows the clone size is stated as once, few or many, or as a class when expanded; others skip it.

V gene: TRBV2; D gene: -; clone size: -; J gene: TRBJ1-1; CDR3 protein: CASSRGFYEAFF; CDR3 DNA: TGTGCCAGCAGCCGGGGTTTTTATGAAGCTTTCTTT
V gene: TRBV24-1; D gene: -; clone size: -; J gene: TRBJ2-1; CDR3 protein: CATRESSYNEQFF; CDR3 DNA: TGTGCCACCAGGGAGAGCTCCTACAATGAGCAGTTCTTC
V gene: TRBV7-2; D gene: TRBD2; clone size: -; J gene: TRBJ2-7; CDR3 protein: CASSFRRLAGGPEAYEQYF; CDR3 DNA: TGTGCCAGCAGCTTTAGGAGACTAGCGGGAGGGCCGGAGGCCTACGAGCAGTACTTC
V gene: TRBV5-1; D gene: TRBD2; clone size: many; J gene: TRBJ2-1; CDR3 protein: CASSSGGLTYNEQFF; CDR3 DNA: TGCGCCAGCAGCTCGGGGGGTCTAACCTACAATGAGCAGTTCTTC
V gene: TRBV6-5; D gene: -; clone size: once; J gene: TRBJ2-1; CDR3 protein: CASRKIQGSYNEQFF; CDR3 DNA: TGTGCCAGCCGGAAGATACAGGGCTCCTACAATGAGCAGTTCTTC
V gene: TRBV6-4; D gene: -; clone size: -; J gene: TRBJ1-1; CDR3 protein: CASSDSSRGVYTEAFF; CDR3 DNA: TGTGCCAGCAGTGACTCGTCCAGGGGCGTTTACACTGAAGCTTTCTTT
V gene: TRBV19; D gene: -; clone size: few; J gene: TRBJ1-2; CDR3 protein: CASRGDRGEESGYTF; CDR3 DNA: TGTGCCAGTCGGGGGGATCGGGGAGAGGAGAGCGGCTACACCTTC
V gene: TRBV2; D gene: -; clone size: many; J gene: TRBJ1-6; CDR3 protein: CASSRDSPLHF; CDR3 DNA: TGTGCCAGCAGCCGAGATTCACCCCTCCACTTT
V gene: TRBV28; D gene: -; clone size: -; J gene: TRBJ1-2; CDR3 protein: CASRSQGTQGYTF; CDR3 DNA: TGTGCCAGCAGGTCCCAGGGCACCCAAGGCTACACCTTC
V gene: TRBV4-1; D gene: TRBD1; clone size: -; J gene: TRBJ1-1; CDR3 protein: CASSQAGTGGLAFF; CDR3 DNA: TGCGCCAGCAGCCAAGCCGGGACAGGGGGTTTAGCTTTCTTT
V gene: TRBV11-2; D gene: -; clone size: few; J gene: TRBJ1-6; CDR3 protein: CASSALGGGDNSPLHF; CDR3 DNA: TGTGCCAGCAGCGCACTCGGGGGGGGAGATAATTCACCCCTCCACTTT
V gene: TRBV18; D gene: TRBD1; clone size: -; J gene: TRBJ1-4; CDR3 protein: CASSPEGAGEKLFF; CDR3 DNA: TGTGCCAGCTCACCAGAGGGGGCCGGGGAAAAACTGTTTTTT
V gene: TRBV27; D gene: -; clone size: -; J gene: TRBJ1-5; CDR3 protein: CASRGWGVGNQPQHF; CDR3 DNA: TGTGCCAGCCGGGGGTGGGGGGTGGGCAATCAGCCCCAGCATTTT
V gene: TRBV2; D gene: TRBD2; clone size: few; J gene: TRBJ2-1; CDR3 protein: CASSLWGGRALNEQFF; CDR3 DNA: TGTGCCAGCAGTCTTTGGGGCGGGAGGGCCCTCAATGAGCAGTTCTTC
V gene: TRBV9; D gene: TRBD1; clone size: few; J gene: TRBJ1-2; CDR3 protein: CASSVEEGAGYGYTF; CDR3 DNA: TGTGCCAGCAGCGTTGAGGAGGGGGCAGGCTATGGCTACACCTTC
V gene: TRBV2; D gene: -; clone size: -; J gene: TRBJ2-7; CDR3 protein: CASGLYYEQYF; CDR3 DNA: TGTGCCAGCGGACTATACTACGAGCAGTACTTC
V gene: TRBV6-5; D gene: -; clone size: few; J gene: TRBJ1-1; CDR3 protein: CASSYGRVSEAFF; CDR3 DNA: TGTGCCAGCAGTTACGGCAGGGTGTCTGAAGCTTTCTTT
V gene: TRBV6-5; D gene: -; clone size: once; J gene: TRBJ1-5; CDR3 protein: CASRGQIYTNQPQHF; CDR3 DNA: TGTGCCAGCAGAGGACAGATCTATACCAATCAGCCCCAGCATTTT
V gene: TRBV10-1; D gene: -; clone size: once; J gene: TRBJ2-1; CDR3 protein: CASSDGAGVRMQFF; CDR3 DNA: TGCGCCAGCAGTGATGGGGCAGGCGTACGAATGCAGTTCTTC
V gene: TRBV6-5; D gene: TRBD2; clone size: -; J gene: TRBJ2-1; CDR3 protein: CASTASGSNEQFF; CDR3 DNA: TGTGCCAGCACTGCTAGCGGTTCCAATGAGCAGTTCTTC
V gene: TRBV24-1; D gene: -; clone size: -; J gene: TRBJ2-1; CDR3 protein: CATSASSLYNEQFF; CDR3 DNA: TGTGCCACCAGCGCTAGCAGTCTATACAATGAGCAGTTCTTC
V gene: TRBV10-1; D gene: -; clone size: -; J gene: TRBJ1-1; CDR3 protein: CASSEPGNPEAFF; CDR3 DNA: TGCGCCAGCAGTGAACCAGGGAACCCCGAAGCTTTCTTT
V gene: TRBV10-3; D gene: -; clone size: -; J gene: TRBJ2-3; CDR3 protein: CAIGRDRSTDTQYF; CDR3 DNA: TGTGCCATCGGCCGAGACAGGAGCACAGATACGCAGTATTTT
V gene: TRBV9; D gene: -; clone size: -; J gene: TRBJ2-1; CDR3 protein: CASSVVVGANEQFF; CDR3 DNA: TGTGCCAGCAGCGTAGTTGTAGGGGCCAATGAGCAGTTCTTC
V gene: TRBV10-3; D gene: -; clone size: -; J gene: TRBJ1-1; CDR3 protein: CAIRGLNTEAFF; CDR3 DNA: TGTGCCATCAGGGGGCTGAACACTGAAGCTTTCTTT
V gene: TRBV28; D gene: TRBD1; clone size: once; J gene: TRBJ2-7; CDR3 protein: CASSSGQRSYEQYF; CDR3 DNA: TGTGCCAGCAGTTCGGGACAGCGGTCCTACGAGCAGTACTTC
V gene: TRBV27; D gene: -; clone size: -; J gene: TRBJ1-1; CDR3 protein: CASRWTPNTEAFF; CDR3 DNA: TGTGCCAGCAGATGGACACCGAACACTGAAGCTTTCTTT
V gene: TRBV14; D gene: TRBD1; clone size: -; J gene: TRBJ1-1; CDR3 protein: CASSQGQGAFTEAFF; CDR3 DNA: TGTGCCAGCAGCCAAGGACAGGGGGCTTTCACTGAAGCTTTCTTT
V gene: TRBV28; D gene: -; clone size: once; J gene: TRBJ2-7; CDR3 protein: CASTIGLSYEQYF; CDR3 DNA: TGTGCCAGCACCATCGGACTGTCCTACGAGCAGTACTTC
V gene: TRBV18; D gene: TRBD2; clone size: few; J gene: TRBJ2-3; CDR3 protein: CASSPTGREKLGADTQYF; CDR3 DNA: TGTGCCAGCTCACCAACGGGGCGGGAGAAGTTGGGGGCAGATACGCAGTATTTT
V gene: TRBV7-6; D gene: -; clone size: -; J gene: TRBJ2-2; CDR3 protein: CASSLNQGGATGELFF; CDR3 DNA: TGTGCCAGCAGCTTAAATCAGGGAGGCGCCACCGGGGAGCTGTTTTTT
V gene: TRBV7-2; D gene: TRBD1; clone size: -; J gene: TRBJ1-2; CDR3 protein: CASTVGQVPNYGYTF; CDR3 DNA: TGTGCCAGCACAGTCGGACAGGTGCCCAACTATGGCTACACCTTC
V gene: TRBV11-2; D gene: TRBD2; clone size: few; J gene: TRBJ2-7; CDR3 protein: CASSLGEGRGYEQYF; CDR3 DNA: TGTGCCAGCAGCTTAGGGGAGGGAAGAGGCTACGAGCAGTACTTC
V gene: TRBV3-1/TRBV3-2; D gene: -; clone size: -; J gene: TRBJ1-5; CDR3 protein: CASSQGIGGLNQPQHF; CDR3 DNA: TGTGCCAGCAGCCAAGGGATAGGCGGCCTCAATCAGCCCCAGCATTTT
V gene: TRBV11-2; D gene: -; clone size: -; J gene: TRBJ2-1; CDR3 protein: CASSPPGHPTAGEQFF; CDR3 DNA: TGTGCCAGCAGCCCCCCCGGACACCCAACAGCGGGTGAGCAGTTCTTC
V gene: TRBV7-9; D gene: TRBD2; clone size: -; J gene: TRBJ2-5; CDR3 protein: CASSLVAGGETQYF; CDR3 DNA: TGTGCCAGCAGCTTAGTAGCGGGAGGAGAGACCCAGTACTTC
V gene: TRBV28; D gene: TRBD1; clone size: -; J gene: TRBJ2-3; CDR3 protein: CASVTQGAGDHTQYF; CDR3 DNA: TGTGCCAGCGTCACACAGGGGGCAGGAGATCATACGCAGTATTTT
V gene: TRBV28; D gene: TRBD1; clone size: few; J gene: TRBJ1-3; CDR3 protein: CASSLIGGTGNTIYF; CDR3 DNA: TGTGCCAGCAGTTTAATAGGGGGCACTGGAAACACCATATATTTT
V gene: TRBV2; D gene: -; clone size: -; J gene: TRBJ1-3; CDR3 protein: CASRLQGFPGNTIYF; CDR3 DNA: TGTGCCAGCAGGTTACAGGGTTTTCCTGGAAACACCATATATTTT
V gene: TRBV5-1; D gene: TRBD1; clone size: -; J gene: TRBJ1-1; CDR3 protein: CASSAATGVDTEAFF; CDR3 DNA: TGCGCCAGCAGCGCCGCGACAGGGGTGGACACTGAAGCTTTCTTT
V gene: TRBV10-3; D gene: TRBD1; clone size: -; J gene: TRBJ2-7; CDR3 protein: CAIGQDPQYEQYF; CDR3 DNA: TGTGCCATAGGACAGGACCCCCAGTACGAGCAGTACTTC
V gene: TRBV5-1; D gene: TRBD1; clone size: few; J gene: TRBJ1-4; CDR3 protein: CASSLTGGTTRNEKLFF; CDR3 DNA: TGCGCCAGCAGCCTTACAGGGGGAACGACCAGAAATGAAAAACTGTTTTTT
V gene: TRBV7-2; D gene: TRBD1; clone size: -; J gene: TRBJ2-7; CDR3 protein: CASSSPRTGGRQYF; CDR3 DNA: TGTGCCAGCAGTTCCCCTCGGACAGGGGGCAGGCAGTACTTC
V gene: TRBV5-5; D gene: -; clone size: -; J gene: TRBJ1-6; CDR3 protein: CASRFYSNSPLHF; CDR3 DNA: TGTGCCAGCAGGTTTTACAGTAATTCACCCCTCCACTTT
V gene: TRBV5-6; D gene: -; clone size: -; J gene: TRBJ2-5; CDR3 protein: CASSQKRESYQETQYF; CDR3 DNA: TGTGCCAGCAGCCAAAAACGGGAGTCTTACCAAGAGACCCAGTACTTC
V gene: TRBV28; D gene: -; clone size: -; J gene: TRBJ1-5; CDR3 protein: CASNRYSNQPQHF; CDR3 DNA: TGTGCCAGCAACAGATATAGCAATCAGCCCCAGCATTTT
V gene: TRBV6-5; D gene: TRBD1; clone size: -; J gene: TRBJ2-1; CDR3 protein: CASSQWTGVQFF; CDR3 DNA: TGTGCCAGCAGTCAGTGGACAGGGGTTCAGTTCTTC
V gene: TRBV2; D gene: -; clone size: few; J gene: TRBJ2-1; CDR3 protein: CASSDFQGGDYNEQFF; CDR3 DNA: TGTGCCAGCAGTGATTTCCAGGGTGGGGACTACAATGAGCAGTTCTTC
V gene: TRBV6-5; D gene: -; clone size: -; J gene: TRBJ1-2; CDR3 protein: CASTPQQLYGYTF; CDR3 DNA: TGTGCCAGCACTCCACAGCAACTCTATGGCTACACCTTC
V gene: TRBV5-1; D gene: TRBD2; clone size: few; J gene: TRBJ2-7; CDR3 protein: CASSAGLAGGYYEQYF; CDR3 DNA: TGCGCCAGCAGCGCCGGACTAGCGGGGGGGTATTACGAGCAGTACTTC
V gene: TRBV7-7; D gene: TRBD1; clone size: -; J gene: TRBJ2-2; CDR3 protein: CASSRTGSTTGELFF; CDR3 DNA: TGTGCCAGCAGCCGGACAGGGTCGACCACCGGGGAGCTGTTTTTT
V gene: TRBV5-4; D gene: TRBD1; clone size: -; J gene: TRBJ2-7; CDR3 protein: CASSLGGTGRYEQYF; CDR3 DNA: TGTGCCAGCAGCCTGGGAGGGACAGGGAGATACGAGCAGTACTTC
V gene: TRBV5-1; D gene: -; clone size: -; J gene: TRBJ1-1; CDR3 protein: CASSLRSGGAGTEAFF; CDR3 DNA: TGCGCCAGCAGCTTGAGGTCGGGTGGGGCAGGAACTGAAGCTTTCTTT
V gene: TRBV3-1/TRBV3-2; D gene: TRBD1; clone size: -; J gene: TRBJ2-5; CDR3 protein: CASSPTGVGETQYF; CDR3 DNA: TGTGCCAGCAGCCCGACAGGGGTAGGGGAGACCCAGTACTTC